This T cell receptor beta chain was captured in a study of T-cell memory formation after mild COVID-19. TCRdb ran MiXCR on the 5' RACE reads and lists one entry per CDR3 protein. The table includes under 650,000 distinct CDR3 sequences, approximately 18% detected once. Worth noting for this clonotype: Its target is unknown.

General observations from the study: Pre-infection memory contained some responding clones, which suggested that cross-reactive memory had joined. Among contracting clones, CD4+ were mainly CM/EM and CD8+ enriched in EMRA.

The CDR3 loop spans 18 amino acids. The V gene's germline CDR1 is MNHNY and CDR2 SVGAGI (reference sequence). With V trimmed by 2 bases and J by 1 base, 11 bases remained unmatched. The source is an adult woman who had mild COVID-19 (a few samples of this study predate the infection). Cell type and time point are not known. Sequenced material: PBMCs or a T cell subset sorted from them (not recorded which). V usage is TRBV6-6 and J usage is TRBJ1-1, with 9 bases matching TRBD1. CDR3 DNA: TGTGCCAGCAGTTACAACGTGTGGGGACAGGGCCCGAACACTGAAGCTTTCTTT. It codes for CASSYNVWGQGPNTEAFF.